This TCR beta chain came from a study of blood T cell repertoires in COVID-19. Comments on this clone: One end of the junction does not line up with germline, which may come from a read error.

Germline values: CDR1 MNHEY, CDR2 SVGAGI. This CDR3 contains 14 residues. This table comes from immunoSEQ multiplex PCR, and its TCRdb copy is limited to in-frame clones, with some not included. The sample records 75,000 to 100,000 clones, more than 80% being singletons. V and J are TRBV6-5 and TRBJ2-5; possible D gene TRBD2, 6 bases. The receptor comes from an elderly woman with acute or convalescent COVID-19. Sequencing input: peripheral blood. CDR3 nucleotides: TGTGCCAGTAGTTACTCGACGGGGGAAGAGACCCAGTACTTC. Protein sequence: CASSYSTGEETQYF.